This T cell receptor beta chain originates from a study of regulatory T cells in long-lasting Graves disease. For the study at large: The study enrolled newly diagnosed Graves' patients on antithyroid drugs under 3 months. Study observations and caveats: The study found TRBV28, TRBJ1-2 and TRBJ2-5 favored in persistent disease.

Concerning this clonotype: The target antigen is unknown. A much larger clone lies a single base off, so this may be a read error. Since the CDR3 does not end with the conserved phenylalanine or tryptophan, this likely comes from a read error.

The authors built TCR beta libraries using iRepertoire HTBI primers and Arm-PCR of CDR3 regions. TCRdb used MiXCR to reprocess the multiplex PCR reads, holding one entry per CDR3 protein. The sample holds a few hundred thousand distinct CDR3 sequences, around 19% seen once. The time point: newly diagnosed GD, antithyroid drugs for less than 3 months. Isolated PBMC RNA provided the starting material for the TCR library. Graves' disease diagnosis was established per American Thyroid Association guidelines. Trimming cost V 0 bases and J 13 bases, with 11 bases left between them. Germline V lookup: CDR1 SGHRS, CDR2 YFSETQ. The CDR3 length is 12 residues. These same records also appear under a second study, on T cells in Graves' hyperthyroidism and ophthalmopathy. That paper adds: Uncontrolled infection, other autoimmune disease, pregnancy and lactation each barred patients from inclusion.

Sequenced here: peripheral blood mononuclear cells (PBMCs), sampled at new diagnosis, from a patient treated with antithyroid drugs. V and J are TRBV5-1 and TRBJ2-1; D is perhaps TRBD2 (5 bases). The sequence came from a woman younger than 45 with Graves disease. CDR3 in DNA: TGCGCCAGCAGCTTGGCGGGGAGTCCCCAGTTCTGC. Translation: CASSLAGSPQFC.